This T cell receptor (beta chain) was recovered during a study of response to subunit inactivated influenza vaccine. In this sample, this clonotype turned up many times. Its cognate antigen is unknown. V lost 1 base to trimming and J lost 6 bases; unmatched junction nucleotides: 5. The CDR3 has 15 residues. General study results and limits: Researchers suggested that each seasonal influenza vaccination recruits few new T cells.

TCRdb reprocessed the RT-PCR reads with MiXCR, giving one entry per CDR3 protein. The table includes fewer than 700,000 distinct CDR3 sequences, 13% detected once. The chain recombines TRBV12-3 or TRBV12-4 with TRBJ2-3; 9 bases fit TRBD1. This specimen was PBMCs from blood, taken 35 to 45 days after vaccination. The sequence came from a man over 45 who received an inactivated influenza vaccine. The DNA of the CDR3 is TGTGCCAGCAGTTTAGGAGGGACAGGGTCGGATACGCAGTATTTT. Its translation is CASSLGGTGSDTQYF.